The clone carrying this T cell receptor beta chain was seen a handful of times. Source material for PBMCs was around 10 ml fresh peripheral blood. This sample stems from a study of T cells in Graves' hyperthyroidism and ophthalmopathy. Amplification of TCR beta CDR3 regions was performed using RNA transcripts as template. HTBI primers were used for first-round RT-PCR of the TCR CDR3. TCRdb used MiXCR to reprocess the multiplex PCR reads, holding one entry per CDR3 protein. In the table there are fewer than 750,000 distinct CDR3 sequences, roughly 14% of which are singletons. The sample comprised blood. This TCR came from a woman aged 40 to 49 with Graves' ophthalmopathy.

CDR3: CASSSATFYGYTF. For the CDR3, the DNA is TGTGCCAGCAGTTCGGCGACTTTCTATGGCTACACCTTC. The rearrangement links TRBV28 to TRBJ1-2; D not resolved. This CDR3 comprises 13 residues. Trimming removed 4 bases from V and 4 bases from J, with 10 bases in between. From germline, CDR1 is MDHEN and CDR2 SYDVKM.